A selection of T cell receptor beta chains follows, all from one sample in a study of T cells in Graves' hyperthyroidism and ophthalmopathy. In TCRdb, the multiplex PCR reads were re-called with MiXCR into one record per CDR3 protein. The sample contains approximately 510,000 distinct CDR3 sequences, 20% to 25% of which appear only once. Sequencing was done on a sample of blood. The receptor source for this set is a man between 18 and 35 years old with Graves' hyperthyroidism. The CDR3 runs from the conserved cysteine through the conserved F or W. The D gene is left open where the match is weak. Size is omitted from some rows. Given values are once, few, many or a class for expanded clones.

V gene: TRBV5-5
D gene: NA
clone size: few
J gene: TRBJ2-4
CDR3 length: 14
CDR3 protein: CASSFWDGGNIQYF
CDR3 DNA: TGTGCCAGCAGCTTTTGGGACGGCGGCAACATTCAGTACTTC

V gene: TRBV7-3
D gene: NA
clone size: many
J gene: TRBJ2-5
CDR3 length: 14
CDR3 protein: CASSLPSWGETQYF
CDR3 DNA: TGTGCCAGCAGCTTACCGTCCTGGGGAGAGACCCAGTACTTC

V gene: TRBV5-1
D gene: NA
clone size: many
J gene: TRBJ1-1
CDR3 length: 14
CDR3 protein: CASSLNRKNTEAFF
CDR3 DNA: TGCGCCAGCAGCCTCAACAGGAAGAACACTGAAGCTTTCTTT

V gene: TRBV2
D gene: TRBD1
clone size: many
J gene: TRBJ1-1
CDR3 length: 16
CDR3 protein: CASRTLGGQGGTEAFF
CDR3 DNA: TGTGCCAGCAGGACCCTCGGGGGACAGGGCGGCACTGAAGCTTTCTTT

V gene: TRBV6-2/TRBV6-3
D gene: NA
clone size: few
J gene: TRBJ1-1
CDR3 length: 17
CDR3 protein: CASSYSRRRLREIEAFF
CDR3 DNA: TGTGCCAGCAGTTACTCAAGGAGGCGGTTAAGGGAGATTGAAGCTTTCTTT

V gene: TRBV20-1
D gene: TRBD2
clone size: NA
J gene: TRBJ2-7
CDR3 length: 19
CDR3 protein: CSAEPLPGTSGGAVYEQYF
CDR3 DNA: TGCAGTGCGGAGCCTCTTCCCGGGACTAGCGGGGGGGCGGTTTACGAGCAGTACTTC

V gene: TRBV12-3/TRBV12-4
D gene: TRBD2
clone size: many
J gene: TRBJ2-7
CDR3 length: 12
CDR3 protein: CASGGESYEQYF
CDR3 DNA: TGTGCCAGCGGGGGGGAATCCTACGAGCAGTACTTC

V gene: TRBV19
D gene: TRBD1
clone size: NA
J gene: TRBJ2-2
CDR3 length: 15
CDR3 protein: CASRTGTGNTGELLF
CDR3 DNA: TGTGCCAGTAGAACCGGGACAGGGAACACCGGGGAGCTGTTGTTT

V gene: TRBV5-1
D gene: TRBD1
clone size: NA
J gene: TRBJ1-2
CDR3 length: 14
CDR3 protein: CASSPGTGQEGYTF
CDR3 DNA: TGCGCCAGCAGCCCGGGGACAGGGCAGGAGGGCTACACCTTC

V gene: TRBV12-5
D gene: NA
clone size: NA
J gene: TRBJ2-4
CDR3 length: 11
CDR3 protein: CASGLGNIQYF
CDR3 DNA: TGTGCTAGTGGTTTGGGGAACATTCAGTACTTC

V gene: TRBV11-2
D gene: NA
clone size: NA
J gene: TRBJ1-2
CDR3 length: 14
CDR3 protein: CASSLGRGTYVYTF
CDR3 DNA: TGTGCCAGCAGCTTAGGCAGGGGTACCTATGTCTACACCTTC

V gene: TRBV12-3/TRBV12-4
D gene: TRBD1
clone size: many
J gene: TRBJ1-5
CDR3 length: 14
CDR3 protein: CASSTTGDNQPQHF
CDR3 DNA: TGTGCCAGCAGTACGACAGGGGACAATCAGCCCCAGCATTTT

V gene: TRBV6-1
D gene: NA
clone size: many
J gene: TRBJ2-7
CDR3 length: 11
CDR3 protein: CASSSGGGPFF
CDR3 DNA: TGTGCCAGCAGCAGCGGAGGGGGCCCTTTCTTC

V gene: TRBV6-1
D gene: TRBD1
clone size: many
J gene: TRBJ1-2
CDR3 length: 16
CDR3 protein: CASSPLLGQGSYGYTF
CDR3 DNA: TGTGCCAGCAGTCCACTCTTAGGACAGGGAAGCTATGGCTACACCTTC

V gene: TRBV30
D gene: TRBD1
clone size: many
J gene: TRBJ1-1
CDR3 length: 13
CDR3 protein: CARTGAMNTEAFF
CDR3 DNA: TGTGCCAGAACAGGGGCCATGAACACTGAAGCTTTCTTT

V gene: TRBV6-1
D gene: NA
clone size: many
J gene: TRBJ1-2
CDR3 length: 15
CDR3 protein: CASSERDFGDYGYTF
CDR3 DNA: TGTGCCAGCAGTGAAAGGGATTTCGGGGACTATGGCTACACCTTC

V gene: TRBV7-9
D gene: NA
clone size: many
J gene: TRBJ1-5
CDR3 length: 12
CDR3 protein: CASSLADQPQHF
CDR3 DNA: TGTGCCAGCAGTTTAGCCGATCAGCCCCAGCATTTT

V gene: TRBV29-1
D gene: NA
clone size: many
J gene: TRBJ1-1
CDR3 length: 11
CDR3 protein: CSVVLNTEAFF
CDR3 DNA: TGCAGCGTTGTTCTGAACACTGAAGCTTTCTTT

V gene: TRBV28
D gene: TRBD1
clone size: many
J gene: TRBJ1-5
CDR3 length: 16
CDR3 protein: CASSLWGQGSDQPQHF
CDR3 DNA: TGTGCCAGCAGTTTGTGGGGACAGGGCTCGGATCAGCCCCAGCATTTT

V gene: TRBV6-5
D gene: NA
clone size: NA
J gene: TRBJ1-2
CDR3 length: 15
CDR3 protein: CASSYSPGQNYGYTF
CDR3 DNA: TGTGCCAGCAGTTACTCGCCGGGGCAGAACTATGGCTACACCTTC

V gene: TRBV20-1
D gene: NA
clone size: once
J gene: TRBJ2-2
CDR3 length: 14
CDR3 protein: CSAQGLFNTGELFF
CDR3 DNA: TGCAGTGCCCAGGGCCTTTTTAACACCGGGGAGCTGTTTTTT

V gene: TRBV6-1
D gene: TRBD1
clone size: few
J gene: TRBJ2-2
CDR3 length: 15
CDR3 protein: CASSEAQGATGELFF
CDR3 DNA: TGTGCCAGCAGTGAAGCACAGGGGGCCACCGGGGAGCTGTTTTTT

V gene: TRBV28
D gene: NA
clone size: NA
J gene: TRBJ1-2
CDR3 length: 14
CDR3 protein: CASSTPGNNYGYTF
CDR3 DNA: TGTGCCAGCAGCACACCGGGGAACAACTATGGCTACACCTTC

V gene: TRBV2
D gene: TRBD2
clone size: NA
J gene: TRBJ2-5
CDR3 length: 14
CDR3 protein: CATSGGAHQETQYF
CDR3 DNA: TGTGCCACTAGCGGGGGGGCCCATCAAGAGACCCAGTACTTC

V gene: TRBV10-3
D gene: NA
clone size: many
J gene: TRBJ1-5
CDR3 length: 16
CDR3 protein: CAISEWKGNGNQPQHF
CDR3 DNA: TGTGCCATCAGTGAGTGGAAGGGGAATGGCAATCAGCCCCAGCATTTT

V gene: TRBV4-2
D gene: NA
clone size: few
J gene: TRBJ2-7
CDR3 length: 14
CDR3 protein: CASSQSLGPYEQYF
CDR3 DNA: TGTGCCAGCAGCCAATCCTTAGGCCCCTACGAGCAGTACTTC

V gene: TRBV5-1
D gene: TRBD1
clone size: NA
J gene: TRBJ1-1
CDR3 length: 16
CDR3 protein: CASSLNRGRMNTEAFF
CDR3 DNA: TGCGCCAGCAGCTTGAACAGGGGGCGAATGAACACTGAAGCTTTCTTT

V gene: TRBV2
D gene: NA
clone size: NA
J gene: TRBJ2-7
CDR3 length: 14
CDR3 protein: CASSVGDVGNEQYF
CDR3 DNA: TGTGCCAGCAGTGTGGGCGATGTAGGTAACGAGCAGTACTTC

V gene: TRBV18
D gene: NA
clone size: many
J gene: TRBJ2-5
CDR3 length: 14
CDR3 protein: CASSFGGTQETQYF
CDR3 DNA: TGTGCCAGCTCGTTTGGAGGGACCCAAGAGACCCAGTACTTC

V gene: TRBV7-2
D gene: NA
clone size: many
J gene: TRBJ2-7
CDR3 length: 13
CDR3 protein: CASSPKRSYEQYF
CDR3 DNA: TGTGCCAGCAGCCCAAAGCGGTCCTACGAGCAGTACTTC

V gene: TRBV4-1
D gene: TRBD1
clone size: NA
J gene: TRBJ1-2
CDR3 length: 15
CDR3 protein: CASSQITGGAYGYTF
CDR3 DNA: TGCGCCAGCAGCCAAATCACAGGGGGCGCCTATGGCTACACCTTC

V gene: TRBV28
D gene: TRBD1
clone size: many
J gene: TRBJ2-7
CDR3 length: 13
CDR3 protein: CASSLWTGDEQYF
CDR3 DNA: TGTGCCAGCAGTTTATGGACAGGGGACGAGCAGTACTTC

V gene: TRBV2
D gene: NA
clone size: few
J gene: TRBJ2-5
CDR3 length: 14
CDR3 protein: CASRPTDYQETQYF
CDR3 DNA: TGTGCCAGCAGGCCGACGGACTACCAAGAGACCCAGTACTTC

V gene: TRBV9
D gene: TRBD1
clone size: many
J gene: TRBJ1-2
CDR3 length: 17
CDR3 protein: CASSTRDRGGGLHGYTF
CDR3 DNA: TGTGCCAGCAGCACCAGGGACAGGGGCGGGGGGTTGCATGGCTACACCTTC

V gene: TRBV6-1
D gene: TRBD1
clone size: NA
J gene: TRBJ1-2
CDR3 length: 14
CDR3 protein: CASHRGRRGYGYTF
CDR3 DNA: TGTGCCAGCCACAGGGGTCGACGTGGCTATGGCTACACCTTC

V gene: TRBV6-1
D gene: NA
clone size: NA
J gene: TRBJ2-5
CDR3 length: 14
CDR3 protein: CASTSRMIGETQYF
CDR3 DNA: TGTGCCAGCACCTCGCGGATGATAGGAGAGACCCAGTACTTC

V gene: TRBV28
D gene: TRBD1
clone size: few
J gene: TRBJ1-1
CDR3 length: 16
CDR3 protein: CASSLFWDRENTEAFF
CDR3 DNA: TGTGCCAGCAGTTTATTTTGGGACAGGGAGAACACTGAAGCTTTCTTT

V gene: TRBV18
D gene: TRBD1
clone size: NA
J gene: TRBJ1-1
CDR3 length: 14
CDR3 protein: CASSLGQEDTEAFF
CDR3 DNA: TGTGCCAGCTCCCTCGGACAGGAGGACACTGAAGCTTTCTTT

V gene: TRBV19
D gene: TRBD2
clone size: few
J gene: TRBJ2-5
CDR3 length: 13
CDR3 protein: CASSIGEGETQYF
CDR3 DNA: TGTGCCAGTAGTATCGGGGAGGGAGAGACCCAGTACTTC

V gene: TRBV12-3/TRBV12-4
D gene: NA
clone size: many
J gene: TRBJ1-2
CDR3 length: 11
CDR3 protein: CASSFGGGYTF
CDR3 DNA: TGTGCCAGCAGTTTCGGGGGCGGCTACACCTTC

V gene: TRBV6-2/TRBV6-3
D gene: NA
clone size: NA
J gene: TRBJ1-1
CDR3 length: 13
CDR3 protein: CASSGPEGTEAFF
CDR3 DNA: TGTGCCAGCAGTGGCCCGGAGGGGACTGAAGCTTTCTTT

V gene: TRBV5-1
D gene: NA
clone size: NA
J gene: TRBJ2-4
CDR3 length: 17
CDR3 protein: CASSLPQGSGAKNIQYF
CDR3 DNA: TGCGCCAGCAGCTTACCACAGGGAAGCGGAGCCAAAAACATTCAGTACTTC

V gene: TRBV12-3/TRBV12-4
D gene: NA
clone size: few
J gene: TRBJ1-1
CDR3 length: 13
CDR3 protein: CASSNITPLFAFF
CDR3 DNA: TGTGCCAGCAGTAACATCACCCCTTTATTTGCTTTCTTT

V gene: TRBV30
D gene: NA
clone size: NA
J gene: TRBJ1-1
CDR3 length: 12
CDR3 protein: CAWSTGPIGAFF
CDR3 DNA: TGTGCCTGGAGTACGGGCCCCATCGGAGCTTTCTTT

V gene: TRBV5-1
D gene: TRBD1
clone size: NA
J gene: TRBJ1-3
CDR3 length: 15
CDR3 protein: CASSSLGQVGNTIYF
CDR3 DNA: TGCGCCAGCAGCAGCCTGGGACAGGTTGGGAACACCATATATTTT

V gene: TRBV6-2/TRBV6-3
D gene: NA
clone size: NA
J gene: TRBJ2-7
CDR3 length: 13
CDR3 protein: CASSYFSDYEQYF
CDR3 DNA: TGTGCCAGCAGTTACTTTTCGGACTACGAACAGTACTTC

V gene: TRBV9
D gene: NA
clone size: few
J gene: TRBJ1-5
CDR3 length: 15
CDR3 protein: CASSAAGRADQPQHF
CDR3 DNA: TGTGCCAGCAGCGCCGCGGGGCGCGCAGATCAGCCCCAGCATTTT

V gene: TRBV11-2
D gene: TRBD1
clone size: many
J gene: TRBJ1-3
CDR3 length: 13
CDR3 protein: CASSLDRVNTIYF
CDR3 DNA: TGTGCCAGCAGCCTGGACAGGGTGAACACCATATATTTT

V gene: TRBV6-2/TRBV6-3
D gene: NA
clone size: NA
J gene: TRBJ2-7
CDR3 length: 12
CDR3 protein: CASRDPLYEQYF
CDR3 DNA: TGTGCCAGCAGGGATCCACTTTACGAGCAGTACTTC

V gene: TRBV19
D gene: NA
clone size: many
J gene: TRBJ2-7
CDR3 length: 14
CDR3 protein: CASSLGYGRNEQYF
CDR3 DNA: TGTGCCAGTAGTCTAGGATATGGGAGAAACGAGCAGTACTTC

V gene: TRBV20-1
D gene: TRBD1
clone size: many
J gene: TRBJ1-1
CDR3 length: 15
CDR3 protein: CSASGRGTGKSKAFF
CDR3 DNA: TGCAGTGCTAGCGGGAGAGGGACAGGGAAGAGTAAAGCTTTCTTT

V gene: TRBV20-1
D gene: NA
clone size: many
J gene: TRBJ2-5
CDR3 length: 14
CDR3 protein: CSARDLSDQETQYF
CDR3 DNA: TGCAGTGCTAGAGACCTGTCAGACCAAGAGACCCAGTACTTC

V gene: TRBV5-1
D gene: NA
clone size: few
J gene: TRBJ1-6
CDR3 length: 14
CDR3 protein: CASSPGLLNSPLHF
CDR3 DNA: TGCGCCAGCAGCCCGGGACTCCTCAATTCACCCCTCCACTTT

V gene: TRBV12-3/TRBV12-4
D gene: TRBD1
clone size: many
J gene: TRBJ2-5
CDR3 length: 16
CDR3 protein: CASSDRGSRYQETQYF
CDR3 DNA: TGTGCCAGCAGTGACAGGGGATCGAGGTACCAAGAGACCCAGTACTTC

V gene: TRBV6-5
D gene: NA
clone size: many
J gene: TRBJ2-5
CDR3 length: 14
CDR3 protein: CASSLGTATETQYF
CDR3 DNA: TGTGCCAGCAGCCTCGGGACTGCAACGGAGACCCAGTACTTC